The TCR beta chain under discussion was sequenced for a study of Ad26.COV2.S vaccination and SARS-CoV-2 variants (dated by TCRdb to the early 2020s). Describing the broader study: Donors in the vaccine arm were drawn from COV1001, a phase I-IIa trial of Ad26.COV2.S in healthy adults that was multicentre, randomized, double-blind and placebo-controlled. Ad26.COV2.S was administered intramuscularly at 5 x 10^10 or 1 x 10^11 viral particles, either as a single shot or as two shots given 56 days apart. The specificity and breadth of SARS-CoV-2-reactive T cell receptors after Ad26.COV2.S vaccination were assessed by TCRbeta repertoire sequencing. The TCR-sequenced set comprised around 30 samples: about 19 Ad26.COV2.S vaccine recipients, 5 placebo recipients and 8 SARS-CoV-2 convalescent individuals. Trial participants were randomized into five groups of five: low-dose or high-dose Ad26.COV2.S given once or twice, or placebo on both occasions. Investigators remained blinded to trial group allocation during experiments and outcome assessment.

Overall study results and their limits: Vaccine and placebo recipients had comparable non-spike TCR breadth, which fits with the vaccine containing only spike. After vaccination, spike-specific CD8+ and CD4+ T cell responses were reported to show substantial breadth. It was noted by the authors that total T cell responses may have been underestimated by the TCR breadth and depth analyses. The study was not powered to compare responses between vaccine doses or regimens. Spike-specific TCR breadth was higher in Ad26.COV2.S recipients than in placebo recipients (P = 0.0014).

The germline V gene (reference sequence) yields PRHDT for CDR1 and FYEKMQ for CDR2. V is shortened by 0 bases, J by 4 bases, and the region joining them spans 12 bases. CDR3 length: 16 amino acids, cysteine to phenylalanine. Just CDR3 DNA is preserved here, 48 bases in frame from base 1. The treatment or condition label here, explained by the study, means: 19 received Ad26.COV2.S at low or high dose, single or two shots; about 5 received placebo; per-sample allocation not given. Repertoires of vaccine and placebo recipients were sequenced from samples collected on day 63 after the first injection. Cohort 1b enrolled 20 to 30 adults aged 18-55 years at a single site in Boston, USA, between 29 July and 7 August 2020. Ad26.COV2.S was a replication-incompetent adenovirus type 26 vector that expressed a prefusion-stabilized SARS-CoV-2 spike protein derived from the original Wuhan strain. The immunoSEQ Assay was the method used to sequence TCRbeta CDR3 regions. After extraction, genomic DNA underwent amplification by bias-controlled multiplex PCR, followed by high-throughput sequencing. The paper's data handling went like this. To quantify the absolute abundance of each unique TCRbeta CDR3 region, sequences were collapsed and filtered. T cell fraction was estimated by normalizing TCRbeta template counts to usable DNA, which was measured by amplifying reference genes present in all nucleated cells. Repertoire TCRs were annotated as SARS-CoV-2-specific when V gene, CDR3 amino acid sequence and J gene were exactly matched to a known reactive TCR set. The reference SARS-CoV-2 TCR set was obtained from MIRA and was filtered for enrichment in COVID-19-positive ImmuneCODE repertoires, whereby public or cross-reactive TCRs were removed. Using the MIRA antigens, annotated TCRs were further analysed by specific ORF or by position within an ORF. Depth was the summed frequency of annotated unique rearrangements, while breadth was defined as annotated unique rearrangements over total unique productive rearrangements. TCR breadth was compared between groups using two-sided Wilcoxon rank-sum tests. TCRdb mirrors the immuneACCESS table, restricted to in-frame sequences. Some clones are absent from its copies; in checked studies, under half trace to an unresolved V gene, and the reason for the others is unknown. For V, J and clone size, that table is used; D and trimming come from the DNA. Present in this sample are about 470,000 clones, roughly 91% of which were seen just once. The ten most abundant clones make up less than 5.5% of the sample.

Remarks on this clone: Its cognate antigen has yet to be identified. No base quality information exists; no much larger clone differs at one position.

The rearrangement joined TRBV13 to TRBJ2-2, with an unclear D gene assignment. The material was peripheral blood, obtained in a trial of Ad26.COV2.S vaccine versus placebo. The clonotype was recovered from a person between 18 and 60 years old who received the Ad26.COV2.S COVID-19 vaccine or a placebo. For the CDR3, the sequence is CASSLGRLIPTGELFF. The DNA reads as follows: TGTGCCAGCAGCTTAGGCCGATTGATCCCCACCGGGGAGCTGTTTTTT.